This entry concerns a single T cell receptor (beta chain). This record comes from a study of hypomethylating agent response in myelodysplastic syndrome. Germline V gives CDR1 MNHEY, CDR2 SMNVEV (reference sequence). The length of the CDR3 is 16 residues. With 5 bases clipped from V and 1 base from J, the junction kept 9 bases outside the gene matches. Sequencing was performed with immunoSEQ multiplex PCR; in TCRdb, only in-frame clones are kept and a portion is missing. The sample yields some 6,900 clones, approximately 86% seen once. This sequence joins TRBV27 and TRBJ2-3, with TRBD1 matching 7 bases. The receptor's source is a human donor with myelodysplastic syndrome. The starting material was bone marrow, obtained before or after starting hypomethylating agent treatment for myelodysplastic syndrome (not recorded which). The CDR3 sequence: CASSLTSGGGTDTQYF. In nucleotides, the CDR3 is TGTGCCAGCAGTCTCACATCAGGGGGTGGCACAGATACGCAGTATTTT.